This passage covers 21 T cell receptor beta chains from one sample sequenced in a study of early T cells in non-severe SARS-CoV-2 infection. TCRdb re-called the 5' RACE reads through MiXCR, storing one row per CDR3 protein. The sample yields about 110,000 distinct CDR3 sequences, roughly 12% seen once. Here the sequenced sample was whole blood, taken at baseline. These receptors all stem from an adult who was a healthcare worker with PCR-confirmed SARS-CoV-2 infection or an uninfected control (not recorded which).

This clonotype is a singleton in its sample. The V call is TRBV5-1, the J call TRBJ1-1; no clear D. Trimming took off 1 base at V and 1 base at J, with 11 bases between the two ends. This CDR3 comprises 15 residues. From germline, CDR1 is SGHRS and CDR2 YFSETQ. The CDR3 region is CASSLIGMGNTEAFF. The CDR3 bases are TGCGCCAGCAGCTTGATCGGGATGGGGAACACTGAAGCTTTCTTT.

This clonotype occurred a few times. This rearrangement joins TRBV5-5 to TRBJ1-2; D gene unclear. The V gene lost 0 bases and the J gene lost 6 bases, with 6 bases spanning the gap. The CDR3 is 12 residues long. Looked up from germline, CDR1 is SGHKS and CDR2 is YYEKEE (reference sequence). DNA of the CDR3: TGTGCCAGCAGCTTGGATGGGGATGGCTACACCTTC. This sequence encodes CASSLDGDGYTF.

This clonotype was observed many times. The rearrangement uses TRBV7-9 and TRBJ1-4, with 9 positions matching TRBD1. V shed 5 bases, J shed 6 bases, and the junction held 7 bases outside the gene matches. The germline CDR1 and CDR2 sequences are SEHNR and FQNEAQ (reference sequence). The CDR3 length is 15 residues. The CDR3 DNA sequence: TGTGCCAGCAGCCGGGGACAGGGAACGTATGAAAAACTGTTTTTT. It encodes CASSRGQGTYEKLFF.

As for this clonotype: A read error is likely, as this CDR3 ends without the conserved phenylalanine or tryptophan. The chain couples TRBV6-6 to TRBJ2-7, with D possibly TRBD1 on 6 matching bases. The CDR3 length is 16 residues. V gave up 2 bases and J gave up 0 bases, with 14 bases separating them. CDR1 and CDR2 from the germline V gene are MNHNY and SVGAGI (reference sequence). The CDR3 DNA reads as TGTGCCAGCAGTTACAGGACAGTCCATAGCTCCTACGAGCAGTACCTC. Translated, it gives CASSYRTVHSSYEQYL.

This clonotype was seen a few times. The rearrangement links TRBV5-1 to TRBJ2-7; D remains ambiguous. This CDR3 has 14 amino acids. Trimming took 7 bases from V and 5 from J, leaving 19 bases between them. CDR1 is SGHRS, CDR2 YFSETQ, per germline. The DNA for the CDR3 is TGCGCCAGCGCCCCGGCCGTGGGCCGGAACGAGCAGTACTTC. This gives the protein CASAPAVGRNEQYF.

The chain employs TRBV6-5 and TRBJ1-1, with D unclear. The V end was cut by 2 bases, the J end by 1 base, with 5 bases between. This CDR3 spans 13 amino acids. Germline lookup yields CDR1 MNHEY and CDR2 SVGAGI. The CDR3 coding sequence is TGTGCCAGCAGTTACGAAGGGAACACTGAAGCTTTCTTT. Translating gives CASSYEGNTEAFF.

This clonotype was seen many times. The DNA for the CDR3 is TGTGCCAGCAGCCTGGGACAGATTAATTCACCCCTCCACTTT. This codes for CASSLGQINSPLHF. This chain links TRBV12-3 or TRBV12-4 with TRBJ1-6; 7 nucleotides agree with TRBD1. CDR3 length: 14 residues. V trimming: 6 bases; J trimming: 6 bases; junction bases outside the gene matches: 5.

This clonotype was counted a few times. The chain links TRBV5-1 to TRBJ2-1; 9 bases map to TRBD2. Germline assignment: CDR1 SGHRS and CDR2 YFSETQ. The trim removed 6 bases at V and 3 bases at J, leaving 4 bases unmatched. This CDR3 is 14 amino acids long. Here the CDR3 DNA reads TGCGCCAGCACACTAGCGGGCGACTACAATGAGCAGTTCTTC. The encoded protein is CASTLAGDYNEQFF.

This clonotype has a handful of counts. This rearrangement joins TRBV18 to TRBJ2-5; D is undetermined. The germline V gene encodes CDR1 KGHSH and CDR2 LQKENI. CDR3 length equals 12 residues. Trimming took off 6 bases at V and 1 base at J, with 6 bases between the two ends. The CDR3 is CASSPGQETQYF. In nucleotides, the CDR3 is TGTGCCAGCTCCCCCGGCCAAGAGACCCAGTACTTC.

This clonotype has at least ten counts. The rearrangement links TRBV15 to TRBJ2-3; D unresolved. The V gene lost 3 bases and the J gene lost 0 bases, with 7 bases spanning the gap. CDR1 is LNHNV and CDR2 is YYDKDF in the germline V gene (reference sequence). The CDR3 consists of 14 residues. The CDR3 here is CATSSPGSTDTQYF. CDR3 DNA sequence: TGTGCCACCAGCAGCCCGGGCAGCACAGATACGCAGTATTTT.

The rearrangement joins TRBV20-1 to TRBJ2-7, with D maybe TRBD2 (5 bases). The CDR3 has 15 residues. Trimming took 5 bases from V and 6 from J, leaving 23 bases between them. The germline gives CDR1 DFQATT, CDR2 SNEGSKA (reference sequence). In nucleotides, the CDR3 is TGCAGTGCTTTAAACCCTCGGGGTGATGATAGCGAGCAGTACTTC. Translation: CSALNPRGDDSEQYF.

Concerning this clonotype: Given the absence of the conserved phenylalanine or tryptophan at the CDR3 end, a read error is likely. CDR3: CASRPPGGARDTQYS. As DNA, the CDR3 is TGTGCCAGCAGACCCCCCGGGGGGGCCAGAGATACGCAGTATTCT. This chain connects TRBV6-6 to TRBJ2-3; 8 nucleotides line up with TRBD2. The CDR3 is made up of 15 amino acids. Germline-derived CDR1 and CDR2 are MNHNY and SVGAGI (reference sequence). V shed 6 bases and J 5 bases; nucleotides not matched to a gene: 10.

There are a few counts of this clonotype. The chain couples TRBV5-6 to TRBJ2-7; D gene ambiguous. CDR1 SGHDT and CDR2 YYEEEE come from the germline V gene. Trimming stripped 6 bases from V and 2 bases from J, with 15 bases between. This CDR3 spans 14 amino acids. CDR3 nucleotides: TGTGCCAGCACCTCCAGCGACTCGCCCTACGAGCAGTACTTC. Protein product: CASTSSDSPYEQYF.

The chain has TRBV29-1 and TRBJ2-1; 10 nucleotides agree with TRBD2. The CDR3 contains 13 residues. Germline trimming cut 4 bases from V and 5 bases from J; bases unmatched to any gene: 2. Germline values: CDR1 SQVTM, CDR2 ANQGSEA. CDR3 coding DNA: TGCAGCGTTGCTAGCGGGGGCAACAATGAGCAGTTCTTC. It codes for CSVASGGNNEQFF.

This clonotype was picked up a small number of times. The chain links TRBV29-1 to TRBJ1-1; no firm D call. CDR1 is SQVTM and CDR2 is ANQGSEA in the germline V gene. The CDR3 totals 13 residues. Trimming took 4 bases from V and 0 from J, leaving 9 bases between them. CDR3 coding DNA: TGCAGCGTTGTGAGGGTACTGAACACTGAAGCTTTCTTT. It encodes CSVVRVLNTEAFF.

In DNA form, the CDR3 reads TGCAGCGTTGGGGGGGGACAGGCCTACGAGCAGTACTTC. Amino acid sequence: CSVGGGQAYEQYF. The J gene is TRBJ2-7, the V gene TRBV29-1; D is perhaps TRBD1 (8 bases). V was cut by 4 bases and J by 2 bases, with 12 bases left in between. The CDR3 covers 13 residues. Germline lookup yields CDR1 SQVTM and CDR2 ANQGSEA.

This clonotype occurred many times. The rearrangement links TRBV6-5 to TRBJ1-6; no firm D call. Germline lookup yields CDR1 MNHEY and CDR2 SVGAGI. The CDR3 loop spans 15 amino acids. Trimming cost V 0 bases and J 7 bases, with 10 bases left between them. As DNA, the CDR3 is TGTGCCAGCAGTTACTCTTCCTGGAGAAATTCACCCCTCCACTTT. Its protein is CASSYSSWRNSPLHF.

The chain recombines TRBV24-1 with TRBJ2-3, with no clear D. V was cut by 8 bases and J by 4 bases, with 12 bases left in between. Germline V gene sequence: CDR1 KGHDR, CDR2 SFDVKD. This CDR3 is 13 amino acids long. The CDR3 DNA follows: TGTGCCACCACCGATGGGGATCCAGATACGCAGTATTTT. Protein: CATTDGDPDTQYF.

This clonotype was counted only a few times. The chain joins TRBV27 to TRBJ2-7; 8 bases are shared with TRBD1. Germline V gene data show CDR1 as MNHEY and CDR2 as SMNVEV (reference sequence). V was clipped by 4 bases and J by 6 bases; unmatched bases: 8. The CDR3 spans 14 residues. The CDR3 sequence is CASSSNGQGGEQYF. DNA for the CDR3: TGTGCCAGCAGTTCCAACGGACAGGGAGGCGAGCAGTACTTC.

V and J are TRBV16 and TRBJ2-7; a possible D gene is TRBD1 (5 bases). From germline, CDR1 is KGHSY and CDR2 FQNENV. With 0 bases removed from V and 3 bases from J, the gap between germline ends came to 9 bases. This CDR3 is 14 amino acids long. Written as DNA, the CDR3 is TGTGCCAGCAGCCAATCGGCAGGGCGCTACGAGCAGTACTTC. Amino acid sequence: CASSQSAGRYEQYF. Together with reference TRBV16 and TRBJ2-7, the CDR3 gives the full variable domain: GEEVAQTPKHLVRGEGQKAKLYCAPIKGHSYVFWYQQVLKNEFKFLISFQNENVFDETGMPKERFSAKCLPNSPCSLEIQATKLEDSAVYFCASSQSAGRYEQYFGPGTRLTVT.

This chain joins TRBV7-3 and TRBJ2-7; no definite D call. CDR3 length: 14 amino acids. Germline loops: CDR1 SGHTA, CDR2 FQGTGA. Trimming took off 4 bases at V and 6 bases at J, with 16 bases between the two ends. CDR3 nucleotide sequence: TGTGCCAGCAGCTCGTCGGGTTCCTCGAGCGAGCAGTACTTC. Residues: CASSSSGSSSEQYF.